The T cell receptor (beta chain) under discussion was sequenced for a study of T cell changes during pregnancy in multiple sclerosis. Germline assignment: CDR1 MNHEY and CDR2 SVGAGI. The CDR3 loop spans 15 amino acids. V was trimmed by 4 bases and J by 0 bases, leaving 10 bases between them. Some clones are missing from TCRdb's copy, which holds only in-frame ones; the method was immunoSEQ multiplex PCR. In the table there are 30,000 to 45,000 clones, approximately 92% of which are singletons. Material: PBMCs (not recorded whether the cells were cultured). The chain links TRBV6-5 to TRBJ1-3; perhaps TRBD1 as D (6 bases). The TCR originated in a female donor with multiple sclerosis, enrolled in a pregnancy study. The CDR3 protein is CASSSGASSGNTIYF. In DNA, the CDR3 is TGTGCCAGCAGTTCAGGGGCATCCTCTGGAAACACCATATATTTT.